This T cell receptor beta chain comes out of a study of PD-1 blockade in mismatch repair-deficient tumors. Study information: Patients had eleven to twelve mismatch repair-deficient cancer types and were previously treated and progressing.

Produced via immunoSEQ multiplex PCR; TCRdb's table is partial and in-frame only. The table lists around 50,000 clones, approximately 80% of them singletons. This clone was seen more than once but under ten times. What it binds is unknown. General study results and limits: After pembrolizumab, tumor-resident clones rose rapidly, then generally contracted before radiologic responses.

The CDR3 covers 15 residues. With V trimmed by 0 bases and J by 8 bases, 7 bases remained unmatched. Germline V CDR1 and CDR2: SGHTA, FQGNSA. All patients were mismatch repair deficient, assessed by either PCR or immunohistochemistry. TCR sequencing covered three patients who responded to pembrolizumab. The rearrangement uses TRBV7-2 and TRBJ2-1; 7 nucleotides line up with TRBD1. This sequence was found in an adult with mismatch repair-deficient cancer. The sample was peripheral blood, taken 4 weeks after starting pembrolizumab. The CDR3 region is CASSLASHRGDEQFF. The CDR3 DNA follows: TGTGCCAGCAGCTTAGCGTCGCACAGGGGAGATGAGCAGTTCTTC.